A single sample is the source of the 25 T cell receptor beta chains below, sequenced in a study of CD8+ T cells in alopecia areata. As the sequencing template, cDNA was produced by extracting RNA and reverse transcribing it. Clones were read by immunoSEQ multiplex PCR, and TCRdb kept only the in-frame ones, dropping some. Found here are approximately 280,000 clones, no singletons; the ten largest cover 1.2%. Sorting of pooled cutaneous lymph node cells was based on CD4, CD8alpha, NKG2D, NKG2ACE and other markers. Material: CD4+ T cells sorted from a lymph node. Receptors originate from a C3H/HeJ mouse with alopecia areata. Strain haplotype (MHC): H2-k.

This clone has a count of ten or more. The gene symbols are mouse symbols. The CDR3 end falls 4 residues outside the read, so it is completed with the germline J gene. This sequence joins TRBV5 and TRBJ2-2; possible D gene TRBD1, 6 bases. Per the germline V gene, CDR1 is LGHNA and CDR2 is YNLKQL (reference sequence). This CDR3 spans 12 amino acids. The chain's CDR3 is CASSPRGGQLYF. Partial CDR3 DNA: TGTGCCAGCAGCCCCAGGGGAGGG.

This clone was seen only a few times. The germline and genes are mouse ones. The read finishes 4 residues shy of the CDR3 end, and the germline J gene is used to complete it. This chain uses TRBV1 with TRBJ2-5; 11 bases match TRBD2. Trimming cost V 6 bases and J 2 bases; bases outside gene matches: 4. The CDR3 runs 15 residues. CDR1 and CDR2 from the germline V gene are NSQYPW and LRSPGD (reference sequence). The CDR3 bases that were read are TGCACCTGCAGACCGGGACTGGGGGTCCAAGAC. It translates to CTCRPGLGVQD. The CDR3 reads in full as CTCRPGLGVQDTQYF.

This clone has more than one count but fewer than ten. The genes and germline here are from mouse. Read sequence stops 4 residues before the CDR3 end, and the germline J gene provides the missing end. The chain couples TRBV19 to TRBJ2-2; 8 nucleotides align to TRBD1. The CDR3 length is 14 residues. Germline CDR1 FNHDT, CDR2 SITEND (reference sequence). Unmatched junction bases numbered 5, after V lost 6 bases and J lost 4 bases. The sequenced part of the CDR3 DNA is TGTGCCAGCAACACAGGGGGAGGCACCGGG. It specifies CASNTGGGTG. In full, the CDR3 reads CASNTGGGTGQLYF.

On this clone: Mouse names are used for the genes. Sequencing ends 3 residues short of the CDR3 end; the germline J gene provides the rest. Other DNA sequences within the sample encode an identical CDR3. The chain joins TRBV5 to TRBJ1-6, with TRBD1 as a possible D gene (6 bases). TRBJ1-6 is labeled an ORF, and its function is uncertain. The CDR3 loop spans 14 amino acids. The ends were cut back, 0 bases at V and 7 bases at J, with 7 bases in the middle. Germline CDR1 reads LGHNA; CDR2 reads YNLKQL (reference sequence). The sequenced part of the CDR3 DNA is TGTGCCAGCAGCCAAGAGGGACAAAATTCGCCC. Amino acid sequence: CASSQEGQNSP. The entire CDR3 reads CASSQEGQNSPLYF.

In the case of this clone: A much larger clone is a single base away; this may be a read error. The genes and germline here are from mouse. The CDR3 end is not reached by the read, which stops 4 residues before it; the germline J gene fills it in. Additional DNA sequences in this sample encode the identical CDR3. The gene calls are TRBV13-1 and TRBJ1-1; no clear D gene. Germline V CDR1 and CDR2: NSHNY, SYGAGN. CDR3 length equals 13 residues. With 4 bases removed from V and 0 bases from J, the gap between germline ends came to 7 bases. CDR3 sequence reads: CASSPGQNTEVFF. The sequenced part of the CDR3 DNA is TGTGCCAGCAGTCCTGGACAGAACACA.

This clone came up a few times. The germline and genes are mouse ones. The DNA read from the CDR3 is TGTGCCAGCAGTGCCCAGGGGGTTTAT. Encoded protein: CASSAQGVY. The full CDR3 reads CASSAQGVYEQYF. The chain is built from TRBV13-3 and TRBJ2-7, with TRBD1 matching 7 bases. Read sequence stops 4 residues before the CDR3 end, and the germline J gene provides the missing end. The CDR3 length is 13 residues. Germline V gene data show CDR1 as NNHDY and CDR2 as SYVADS.

A remark on this clone: Gene names and germline match the mouse. With the read ending 4 residues before the CDR3 end, the germline J gene is used to fill in that end. The rearrangement links TRBV1 to TRBJ2-5; TRBD1 is a possible D gene (6 bases). This CDR3 comprises 14 residues. V was pared by 4 bases and J by 2 bases, with 10 bases between. Germline V gene data show CDR1 as NSQYPW and CDR2 as LRSPGD (reference sequence). CDR3 bases read: TGCACCTGCAGTGGAGGGACACTCCAAGAC. It codes for CTCSGGTLQD. The CDR3 reads in full as CTCSGGTLQDTQYF.

About this clone itself: Genes here carry mouse names. The sequence runs out 4 residues before the end of the CDR3; the remainder is reconstructed from the germline J gene. The sample has other DNA sequences that encode this CDR3 too. The chain joins TRBV13-3 to TRBJ2-3; perhaps TRBD2 as D (7 bases). Germline CDR1 is NNHDY and CDR2 is SYVADS. Trimming left V 1 base short and J 0 bases short, with 12 bases between. CDR3 length: 16 amino acids. The CDR3 is CASSDRLGASAETLYF. The CDR3 bases that were read are TGTGCCAGCAGTGATCGGCTGGGGGCTAGTGCAGAA.

This clone has more than one count but fewer than ten. Gene labels here are mouse ones. The DNA ends 4 residues before the CDR3 does, and the rest of the CDR3 is filled in from the germline J gene. The sample has other DNA sequences that encode this CDR3 too. This rearrangement joins TRBV5 to TRBJ2-5; 8 nucleotides line up with TRBD2. Germline V gives CDR1 LGHNA, CDR2 YNLKQL (reference sequence). The trim removed 2 bases at V and 2 bases at J, leaving 3 bases unmatched. This CDR3 is built from 15 residues. Here the CDR3 reads CASSQQTGVQDTQYF. The part of the CDR3 DNA that was read is TGTGCCAGCAGCCAACAGACTGGGGTCCAAGAC.

This clone was counted only a few times. Gene and germline names: mouse. Coverage ceases 4 residues before the CDR3 finishes, and the germline J gene fills in the end. The V and J genes are TRBV1 and TRBJ2-2, with 10 bases that match TRBD2. Germline V lookup: CDR1 NSQYPW, CDR2 LRSPGD (reference sequence). The J segment lost 6 bases and the V segment lost 2 bases, leaving 3 bases of the junction unmatched. The CDR3 has 15 residues. Incomplete CDR3 DNA: TGCACCTGCAGTGCACTGGGGGGGCCCCCCGGG. This encodes CTCSALGGPPG. The entire CDR3 protein reads CTCSALGGPPGQLYF. Full variable domain (outside the CDR3, taken from reference TRBV1 and TRBJ2-2): VTLLEQNPRWRLVPRGQAVNLRCILKNSQYPWMSWYQQDLQKQLQWLFTLRSPGDKEVKSLPGADYLATRVTDTELRLQVANMSQGRTLYCTCSALGGPPGQLYFGEGSKLTVL.

To note about this clone: Gene names denote mouse genes. Other DNA sequences from this sample encode an identical CDR3 as well. CDR3 bases read: TGTGCCAGCGGGAGACAGGGAGACTCC. As protein: CASGRQGDS. The whole CDR3 protein is CASGRQGDSDYTF. The V and J genes are TRBV13-2 and TRBJ1-2, with 7 bases identical to TRBD1. The read finishes 4 residues shy of the CDR3 end, and the germline J gene is used to complete it. CDR1 and CDR2 from the germline V gene are NNHNN and SYGAGS (reference sequence). Germline trimming cut 5 bases from V and 3 bases from J; bases unmatched to any gene: 4. The length of the CDR3 is 13 residues.

As regards this clone: The genes are named according to mouse. With the read ending 3 residues before the CDR3 end, the germline J gene is used to fill in that end. Other DNA sequences in the same sample also yield this CDR3. The genes are TRBV1 and TRBJ1-6; 9 positions agree with TRBD1. TRBJ1-6 is recorded as an ORF, its role being uncertain. The CDR3 sequence is 16 residues long. V dropped 0 bases and J dropped 4; count of bases not matched to a gene: 1. Germline-derived CDR1 and CDR2 are NSQYPW and LRSPGD (reference sequence). CDR3 loop: CTCSAETGGYNSPLYF. The DNA read from the CDR3 is TGCACCTGCAGTGCAGAGACAGGGGGGTATAATTCGCCC.

A few counts support this clone. The gene names given are mouse names. The CDR3 protein is CTCSANRGTYNSPLYF. The DNA read from the CDR3 is TGCACCTGCAGTGCAAACAGGGGGACCTATAATTCGCCC. The genes are TRBV1 and TRBJ1-6; 8 bases map to TRBD1. Read data end 3 residues before the CDR3 end; the end is taken from the germline J gene. TRBJ1-6 is an ORF for which the function is uncertain. The germline gives CDR1 NSQYPW, CDR2 LRSPGD (reference sequence). V lost 2 bases, J lost 2 bases, and 2 bases stayed unmatched. This CDR3 has 16 residues.

Concerning this clone: The genes and germline here are from mouse. The CDR3 end lies 4 residues beyond the end of the read and is filled in from the germline J gene. The J gene is TRBJ2-3, the V gene TRBV13-1, with TRBD1 matching over 8 bases. The CDR3 sequence is 15 residues long. Germline V gene sequence: CDR1 NSHNY, CDR2 SYGAGN. V was pared by 0 bases and J by 2 bases, with 2 bases of the junction left unmatched. The covered CDR3 bases are TGTGCCAGCAGTGATGCAGGGGGCTATGCAGAA. This codes for CASSDAGGYAE. The entire CDR3 is CASSDAGGYAETLYF.

Comment on this clone: Gene names refer to mouse genes. From the germline J gene comes the end of the CDR3, since the read stops 4 residues before it. The V and J genes are TRBV1 and TRBJ1-1; possibly TRBD1 for D (6 bases). CDR1 is NSQYPW, CDR2 LRSPGD, per germline (reference sequence). This CDR3 spans 14 amino acids. CDR3 bases read: TGCACCTGCAGTGCACTGGGGGGGCTGAGA. Its protein product is CTCSALGGLR. The CDR3, in full, reads CTCSALGGLREVFF. Variable domain in full (rest from reference TRBV1 and TRBJ1-1): VTLLEQNPRWRLVPRGQAVNLRCILKNSQYPWMSWYQQDLQKQLQWLFTLRSPGDKEVKSLPGADYLATRVTDTELRLQVANMSQGRTLYCTCSALGGLREVFFGKGTRLTVV.

Comments on this clone: Gene names are the mouse ones. Sequencing ends 4 residues short of the CDR3 end; the germline J gene provides the rest. This chain joins TRBV13-2 and TRBJ1-2; perhaps TRBD1 as D (6 bases). V lost 2 bases and J lost 4, with 12 bases in between. The CDR3 length is 14 residues. The V gene's germline CDR1 is NNHNN and CDR2 SYGAGS (reference sequence). CDR3 protein: CASGERGKSSDYTF. CDR3 DNA (partial): TGTGCCAGCGGTGAAAGGGGGAAGAGCTCC.

This clone was counted only a few times. Gene labels here are mouse ones. Read sequence stops 4 residues before the CDR3 end, and the germline J gene provides the missing end. At the DNA level, this CDR3 is encoded by other sequences in the same sample as well. The V call is TRBV19, the J call TRBJ1-2, with 8 bases that match TRBD1. The CDR3 loop spans 14 amino acids. The J segment lost 2 bases and the V segment lost 4 bases, leaving 4 bases of the junction unmatched. Germline V CDR1 and CDR2: FNHDT, SITEND (reference sequence). Incomplete CDR3 DNA: TGTGCCAGCAGTCCCCGGGACAGGAACTCC. This sequence encodes CASSPRDRNS. The CDR3 reads in full as CASSPRDRNSDYTF.

As regards this clone: Germline and genes here are mouse. With the read ending 4 residues before the CDR3 end, the germline J gene is used to fill in that end. The rearrangement joins TRBV17 to TRBJ2-4; 9 bases fit TRBD2. The CDR3 runs 18 residues. Germline lookup yields CDR1 MNHDT and CDR2 YYDKIL. J was trimmed by 1 base and V by 0 bases; bases with no gene match: 8. The covered CDR3 bases are TGTGCTAGCAGTAGAGAACCTCCGGGACTGGGTCGTCAAAAC. This encodes CASSREPPGLGRQN. The full CDR3 protein is CASSREPPGLGRQNTLYF. The whole variable domain, filled in from reference TRBV17 and TRBJ2-4, reads DTTVKQNPRYKLARVGKPVNLICSQTMNHDTMYWYQKKPNQAPKLLLFYYDKILNREADTFEKFQSSRPNNSFCSLYIGSAGLEYSAMYLCASSREPPGLGRQNTLYFGAGTRLSVL.

About this clone: Gene names and germline refer to mouse. The read comes to an end 4 residues before the CDR3 does, leaving the germline J gene to fill in the end. The rearrangement uses TRBV13-1 and TRBJ2-7; TRBD1 agrees at 7 bases. CDR3 length equals 14 residues. Germline V gives CDR1 NSHNY, CDR2 SYGAGN. The CDR3 sequence is CASSDFRQGYEQYF. The covered CDR3 bases are TGTGCCAGCAGTGATTTCCGACAGGGATAT.

Comments on this clone: The gene symbols are mouse symbols. The CDR3 extends 4 residues past the end of the read, so its final part is completed from the germline J gene. The same CDR3 also results from other DNA sequences found in this sample. The rearrangement joins TRBV12-1 to TRBJ2-5; D remains unclear. The CDR3 runs to 13 residues. Germline CDR1 and CDR2: SGHSN and HYEKVE. Between the trimmed V and J ends, which lost 0 bases and 2 bases, there was a span of 5 bases. Incomplete CDR3 DNA: TGTGCCAGCTCTCTCCCTGGCCAAGAC. Translation: CASSLPGQD. The CDR3, in full, reads CASSLPGQDTQYF.

Regarding this clone: Genes and germline come from the mouse. The CDR3 goes on 3 residues after the read ends, and that part is filled in from the germline J gene. The chain has TRBV29 and TRBJ1-6; TRBD1 is a possible D gene (6 bases). TRBJ1-6 has ORF status, its function being uncertain. The CDR3 totals 15 residues. Germline CDR1 and CDR2: MSHET and SYDVDS. V lost 4 bases and J 2 bases, leaving 9 bases between the germline ends. CDR3 DNA (partial): TGTGCTAGCAGTTCGGACAGAGCCTATAATTCGCCC. Its translation: CASSSDRAYNSP. The CDR3 in its entirety is CASSSDRAYNSPLYF.

Comment on this clone: Genes here carry mouse names. The CDR3 loop is CASSDARGPGQLYF. The DNA read from the CDR3 is TGTGCCAGCAGTGATGCAAGGGGGCCCGGG. This chain connects TRBV13-3 to TRBJ2-2; D is possibly TRBD1 (7 bases). The read terminates 4 residues before the CDR3 end, so the remaining end is supplied by the germline J gene. The V gene's germline CDR1 is NNHDY and CDR2 SYVADS. The CDR3 is 14 amino acids. Between the trimmed V and J ends, which lost 0 bases and 6 bases, there was a span of 9 bases.

Regarding this clone: The gene names given are mouse names. Sequencing ends 4 residues short of the CDR3 end; the germline J gene provides the rest. The chain combines TRBV12-1 with TRBJ2-5; D is ambiguous. Germline assignment: CDR1 SGHSN and CDR2 HYEKVE. The CDR3 runs to 10 residues. The sequenced CDR3 bases are TGTGCCAGCTCTTGGGAC. This sequence encodes CASSWD. The complete CDR3 reads CASSWDTQYF.

This clone was recorded a few times. All gene names here are mouse names. The missing CDR3 end, 3 residues past where the read stops, is filled in from the germline J gene. The chain employs TRBV19 and TRBJ1-6; 7 bases agree with TRBD1. TRBJ1-6 is assigned to the ORF class and has an uncertain function. Germline lookup yields CDR1 FNHDT and CDR2 SITEND (reference sequence). The CDR3 sequence is 15 residues long. Trimming at V came to 2 bases and at J to 3 bases, leaving 2 bases not matched to a gene. This chain's CDR3 is CASSMAGGYNSPLYF. The DNA read from the CDR3 is TGTGCCAGCAGTATGGCAGGGGGCTATAATTCGCCC.

Of note for this clone: The gene names given are mouse names. The read gets to within 4 residues of the CDR3 end, and the germline J gene fills in the rest. This sample also contains other DNA sequences that code for the same CDR3. The gene calls are TRBV5 and TRBJ2-3; 7 bases are shared with TRBD1. Germline V lookup: CDR1 LGHNA, CDR2 YNLKQL (reference sequence). The CDR3 length is 15 residues. V was clipped by 4 bases and J by 0 bases; unmatched bases: 4. The CDR3 sequence is CASSLGTVSAETLYF. The sequenced part of the CDR3 DNA is TGTGCCAGCAGCCTCGGGACAGTTAGTGCAGAA.